This T cell receptor beta chain was obtained from a study of shared clonotypes between healthy human individuals. About the study: Three CD4 naive, three CD4 memory, two CD8 naive and one CD8 memory plate were used per donor.

Genomic DNA from each subset was divided evenly over several immunoSEQ plates. Per sorted-subset replicate PCR, input was approximately 210 ng DNA, representing tens of thousands of T cell genomes. Only in-frame clones appear in the TCRdb table, and some are missing; sequencing was by immunoSEQ multiplex PCR. The sample lists 2 million to 3 million clones; 90% to 95% were seen once. Sequencing input: naive CD4+ T cells from PBMCs. Subset noted: CD45RA+ positively selected. The receptor was isolated from a man between 18 and 35 years old in good health. Some clones in this sample may be carry-over from other donors' samples.

CDR3 bases: TGTGCCAGCAGCCATGGCACATGGGTGGATGGCTACGAGCAGTACTTC. It encodes CASSHGTWVDGYEQYF. This chain links TRBV4-2 with TRBJ2-7; D gene ambiguous. The germline gives CDR1 LGHNA, CDR2 YNFKEQ. The CDR3 totals 16 residues. Trimming cost V 3 bases and J 3 bases, with 18 bases left between them.